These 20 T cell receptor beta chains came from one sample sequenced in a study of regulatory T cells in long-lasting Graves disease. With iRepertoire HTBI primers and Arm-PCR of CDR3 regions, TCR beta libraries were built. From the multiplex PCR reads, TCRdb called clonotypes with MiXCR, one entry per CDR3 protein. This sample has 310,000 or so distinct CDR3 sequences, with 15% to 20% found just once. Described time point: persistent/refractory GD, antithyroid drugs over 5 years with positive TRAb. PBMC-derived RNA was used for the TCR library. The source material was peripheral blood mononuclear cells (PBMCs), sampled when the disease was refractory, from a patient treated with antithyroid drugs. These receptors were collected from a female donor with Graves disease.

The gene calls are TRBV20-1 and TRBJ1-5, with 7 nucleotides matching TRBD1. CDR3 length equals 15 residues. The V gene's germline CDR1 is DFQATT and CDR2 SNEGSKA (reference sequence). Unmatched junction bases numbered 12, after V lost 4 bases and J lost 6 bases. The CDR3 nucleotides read TGCAGTGCTAAGCCCCTAACAGGGGATAGTCAGCCCCAGCATTTT. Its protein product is CSAKPLTGDSQPQHF.

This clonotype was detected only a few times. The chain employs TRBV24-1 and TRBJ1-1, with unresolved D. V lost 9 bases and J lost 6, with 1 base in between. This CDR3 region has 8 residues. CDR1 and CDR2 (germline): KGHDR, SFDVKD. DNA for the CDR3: TGTGCCACCCCTGAAGCTTTCTTT. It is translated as CATPEAFF.

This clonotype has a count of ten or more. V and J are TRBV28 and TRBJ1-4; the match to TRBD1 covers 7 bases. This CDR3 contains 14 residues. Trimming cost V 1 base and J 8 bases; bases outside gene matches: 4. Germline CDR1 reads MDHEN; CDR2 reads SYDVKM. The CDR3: CASSLSQGPEKLFF. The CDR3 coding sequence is TGTGCCAGCAGTTTATCACAGGGGCCGGAAAAACTGTTTTTT.

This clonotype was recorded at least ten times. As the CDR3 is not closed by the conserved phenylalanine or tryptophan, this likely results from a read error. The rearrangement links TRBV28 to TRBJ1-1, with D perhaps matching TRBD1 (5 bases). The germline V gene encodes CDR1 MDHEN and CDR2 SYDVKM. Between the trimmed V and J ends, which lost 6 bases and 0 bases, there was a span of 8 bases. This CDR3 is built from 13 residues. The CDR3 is CASSPGVNTEAFL. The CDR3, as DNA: TGTGCCAGCAGCCCGGGGGTGAACACTGAAGCTTTCCTT.

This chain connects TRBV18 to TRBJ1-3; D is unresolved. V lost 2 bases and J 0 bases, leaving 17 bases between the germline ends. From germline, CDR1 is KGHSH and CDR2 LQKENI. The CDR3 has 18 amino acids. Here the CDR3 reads CASSPAGSTLTSGNTIYF. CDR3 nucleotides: TGTGCCAGCTCACCAGCCGGGAGCACCCTTACCTCTGGAAACACCATATATTTT.

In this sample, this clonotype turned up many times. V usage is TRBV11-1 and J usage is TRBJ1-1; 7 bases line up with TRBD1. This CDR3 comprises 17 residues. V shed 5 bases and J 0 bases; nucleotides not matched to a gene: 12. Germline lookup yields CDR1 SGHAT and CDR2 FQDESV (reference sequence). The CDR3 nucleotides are TGTGCCAGCAGCCACCTCGCGGACAGGCCCTTGAACACTGAAGCTTTCTTT. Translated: CASSHLADRPLNTEAFF.

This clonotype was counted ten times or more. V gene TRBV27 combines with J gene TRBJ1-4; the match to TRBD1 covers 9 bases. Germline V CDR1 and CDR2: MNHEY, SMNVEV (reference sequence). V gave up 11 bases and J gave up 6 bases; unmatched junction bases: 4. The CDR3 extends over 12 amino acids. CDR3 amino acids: CAGDRVYEKLFF. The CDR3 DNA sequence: TGTGCCGGGGACAGGGTTTATGAAAAACTGTTTTTT. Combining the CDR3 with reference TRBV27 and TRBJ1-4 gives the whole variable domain EAQVTQNPRYLITVTGKKLTVTCSQNMNHEYMSWYRQDPGLGLRQIYYSMNVEVTDKGDVPEGYKVSRKEKRNFPLILESPSPNQTSLYFCAGDRVYEKLFFGSGTQLSVL.

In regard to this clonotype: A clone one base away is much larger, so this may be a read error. The CDR3 DNA is TGTGCCAGCAGTTCCATTTTAGGCACGGACTATGGCTACACCTTC. It yields the protein CASSSILGTDYGYTF. The genes are TRBV6-9 and TRBJ1-2; D ambiguous. The CDR3 loop spans 15 amino acids. V shed 4 bases and J shed 3 bases, with 15 bases lying between them. Germline V CDR1 and CDR2: MNHGY, SVAAGI.

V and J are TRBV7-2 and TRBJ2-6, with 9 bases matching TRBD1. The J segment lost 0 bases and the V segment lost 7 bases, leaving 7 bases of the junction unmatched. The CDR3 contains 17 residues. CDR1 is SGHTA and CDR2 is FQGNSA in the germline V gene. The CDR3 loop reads CASTRDRVLSGANVLTF. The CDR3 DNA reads TGTGCCAGCACCAGGGACAGGGTTCTCTCTGGGGCCAACGTCCTGACTTTC.

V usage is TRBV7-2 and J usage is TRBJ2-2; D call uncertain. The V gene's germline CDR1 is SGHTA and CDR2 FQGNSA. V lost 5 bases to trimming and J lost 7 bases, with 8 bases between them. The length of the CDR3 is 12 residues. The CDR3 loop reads CASSPVGGELFF. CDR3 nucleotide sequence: TGTGCCAGCAGCCCGGTGGGCGGGGAGCTGTTTTTT.

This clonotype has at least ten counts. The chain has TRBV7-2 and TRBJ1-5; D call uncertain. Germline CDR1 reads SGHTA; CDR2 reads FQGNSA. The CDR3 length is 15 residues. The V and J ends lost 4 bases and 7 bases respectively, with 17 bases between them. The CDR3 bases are TGTGCCAGCAGCTCGGACGGTGGTGTGGGACAGCCCCAGCATTTT. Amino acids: CASSSDGGVGQPQHF.

The CDR3 spells CASSERGVGKPQHF. DNA of the CDR3: TGTGCCAGCAGTGAAAGGGGGGTGGGTAAGCCCCAGCATTTT. The chain uses TRBV2 and TRBJ1-5, with D possibly TRBD1 on 6 matching bases. This CDR3 contains 14 residues. V was shortened by 2 bases and J by 8 bases, with 13 bases between the two germline ends. Germline CDR1 reads SNHLY; CDR2 reads FYNNEI.

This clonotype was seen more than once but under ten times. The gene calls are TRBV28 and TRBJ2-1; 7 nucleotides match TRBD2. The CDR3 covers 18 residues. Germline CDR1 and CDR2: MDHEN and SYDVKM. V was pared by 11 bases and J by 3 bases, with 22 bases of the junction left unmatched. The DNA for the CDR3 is TGTGCCTCATCCCCGGGGGGTAGCCTTCGTGCCAGCTACAATGAGCAGTTCTTC. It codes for CASSPGGSLRASYNEQFF.

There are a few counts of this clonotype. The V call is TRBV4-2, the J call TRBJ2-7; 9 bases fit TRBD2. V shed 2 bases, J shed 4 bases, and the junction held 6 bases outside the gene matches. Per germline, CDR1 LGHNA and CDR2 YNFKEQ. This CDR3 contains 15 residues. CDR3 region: CASSQTGSGRYEQYF. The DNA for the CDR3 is TGTGCCAGCAGCCAAACTGGAAGCGGGAGGTACGAGCAGTACTTC.

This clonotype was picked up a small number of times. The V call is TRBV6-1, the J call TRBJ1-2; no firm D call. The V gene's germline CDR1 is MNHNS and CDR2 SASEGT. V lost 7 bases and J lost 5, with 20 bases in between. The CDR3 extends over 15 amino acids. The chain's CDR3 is CASIARLGSVYGYTF. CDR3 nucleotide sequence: TGTGCCAGCATTGCCCGATTGGGGTCTGTTTATGGCTACACCTTC.

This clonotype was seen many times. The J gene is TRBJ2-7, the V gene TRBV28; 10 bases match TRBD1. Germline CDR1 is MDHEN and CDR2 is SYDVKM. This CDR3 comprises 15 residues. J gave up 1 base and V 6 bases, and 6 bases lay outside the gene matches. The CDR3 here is CASSPGTGVSYEQYF. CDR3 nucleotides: TGTGCCAGCAGCCCGGGGACAGGGGTGTCCTACGAGCAGTACTTC.

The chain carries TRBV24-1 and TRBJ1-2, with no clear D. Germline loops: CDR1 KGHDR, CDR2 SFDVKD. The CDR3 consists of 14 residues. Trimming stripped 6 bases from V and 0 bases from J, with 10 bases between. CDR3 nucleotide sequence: TGTGCCACCAGTCCTCGGACGGCTAACTATGGCTACACCTTC. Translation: CATSPRTANYGYTF.

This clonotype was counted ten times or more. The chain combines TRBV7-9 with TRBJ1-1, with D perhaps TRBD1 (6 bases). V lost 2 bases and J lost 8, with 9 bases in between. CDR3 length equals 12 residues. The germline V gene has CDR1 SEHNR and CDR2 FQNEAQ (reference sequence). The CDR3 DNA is TGTGCCAGCAGCTTACCCACAGGGGAAGCTTTCTTT. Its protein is CASSLPTGEAFF.

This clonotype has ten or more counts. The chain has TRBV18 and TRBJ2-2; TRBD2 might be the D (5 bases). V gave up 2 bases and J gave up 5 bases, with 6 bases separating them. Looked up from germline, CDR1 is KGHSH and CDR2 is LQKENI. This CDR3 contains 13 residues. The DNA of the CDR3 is TGTGCCAGCTCACCAACTAGGACCGGGGAGCTGTTTTTT. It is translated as CASSPTRTGELFF. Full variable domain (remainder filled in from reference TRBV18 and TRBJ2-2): NAGVMQNPRHLVRRRGQEARLRCSPMKGHSHVYWYRQLPEEGLKFMVYLQKENIIDESGMPKERFSAEFPKEGPSILRIQQVVRGDSAAYFCASSPTRTGELFFGEGSRLTVL.

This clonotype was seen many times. This CDR3 reads CASSQLGGYEQYF. CDR3 sequence (DNA): TGTGCCAGCAGCCAACTCGGGGGCTACGAGCAGTACTTC. J is TRBJ2-7 and V is TRBV11-2, with D possibly TRBD2 on 6 matching bases. Trimming took off 5 bases at V and 3 bases at J, with 11 bases between the two ends. The CDR3 loop spans 13 amino acids. CDR1 and CDR2 (germline): SGHAT, FQNNGV.